This entry lists 26 T cell receptor beta chains sequenced from one sample in a study of siplizumab effects on memory and regulatory T cells. TCRdb keeps only in-frame clones here, not all; method: immunoSEQ multiplex PCR. The sample includes about 100,000 clones, less than 95% of them seen just once. The sequenced sample consisted of non-Treg CD4+ T cells sorted from blood. The receptors stem from a human donor in good health.

The CDR3 DNA reads as TGTGCCAGCGTCTCCTTGGGCAGGGCTTCAGGCTACACCTTC. It encodes CASVSLGRASGYTF. This sequence joins TRBV28 and TRBJ1-2; TRBD1 might be the D (5 bases). Trimming stripped 8 bases from V and 8 bases from J, with 21 bases between. Germline assignment: CDR1 MDHEN and CDR2 SYDVKM. This CDR3 comprises 14 residues.

V and J are TRBV2 and TRBJ2-1, with TRBD1 identical over 9 bases. The CDR3 runs 14 residues. CDR1 is SNHLY and CDR2 is FYNNEI in the germline V gene. V dropped 6 bases and J dropped 3; count of bases not matched to a gene: 3. CDR3 DNA sequence: TGTGCCAGCAGGGACAGGGGTGGCTACAATGAGCAGTTCTTC. Encoded protein: CASRDRGGYNEQFF.

This clone was counted once. This rearrangement joins TRBV7-9 to TRBJ1-2; TRBD1 matches 7 bases. Germline CDR1 SEHNR, CDR2 FQNEAQ (reference sequence). The CDR3 totals 16 residues. The V gene end was trimmed by 5 bases and the J gene end by 1 base; junction bases not matched to a gene: 10. This CDR3 is CASSPGTDLSNYGYTF. In DNA form, the CDR3 reads TGTGCCAGCAGCCCAGGGACAGACCTTAGTAACTATGGCTACACCTTC.

The V gene is TRBV21-1, the J gene TRBJ1-1; the table gives TRBD1 as D, unverified against the DNA. TRBV21-1 is marked as a pseudogene. This CDR3 region has 12 residues. For the CDR3, the DNA is TGTGCCAGCAGCACTCAGGACACTGAAGCTTTCTTT. As protein: CASSTQDTEAFF.

The CDR3: CASSSGRLEPQYF. In DNA form, the CDR3 reads TGTGCCAGCAGCTCTGGACGCTTGGAGCCCCAGTACTTC. The chain couples TRBV11-1 to TRBJ2-5; no definite D call. V dropped 4 bases and J dropped 9 bases, with 15 bases sitting between them. The CDR3 is 13 residues long. From germline, CDR1 is SGHAT and CDR2 FQDESV (reference sequence).

Comments on this clone: Other nucleotide sequences from this sample produce the same CDR3. CDR3 amino acids: CASSLVGGYEQYF. The CDR3 region has the DNA TGCGCCAGCAGCTTGGTAGGAGGCTACGAGCAGTACTTC. The gene calls are TRBV5-1 and TRBJ2-7; D perhaps matches TRBD2 (5 bases). Trimming shortened V by 0 bases and J by 3 bases, and 7 bases separated the two germline ends. The CDR3 length is 13 residues. Germline V CDR1 and CDR2: SGHRS, YFSETQ.

The chain joins TRBV9 to TRBJ2-7, with 7 bases identical to TRBD2. Germline V CDR1 and CDR2: SGDLS, YYNGEE. The V and J ends lost 0 bases and 4 bases, in that order; junction bases with no gene match: 7. This CDR3 comprises 15 residues. In DNA, the CDR3 is TGTGCCAGCAGCGTAGGAGGGACTATTGCATACGAGCAGTACTTC. Protein product: CASSVGGTIAYEQYF. Using reference TRBV9 and TRBJ2-7 for the parts outside the CDR3, the full variable domain is DSGVTQTPKHLITATGQRVTLRCSPRSGDLSVYWYQQSLDQGLQFLIQYYNGEERAKGNILERFSAQQFPDLHSELNLSSLELGDSALYFCASSVGGTIAYEQYFGPGTRLTVT.

This chain's CDR3 is CASSPLAGMADTQYF. The DNA for the CDR3 is TGTGCCAGCAGCCCCCTAGCGGGAATGGCAGATACGCAGTATTTT. The chain has TRBV7-6 and TRBJ2-3, with TRBD2 matching 9 bases. The CDR3 covers 15 residues. From germline, CDR1 is SGHVS and CDR2 FNYEAQ. V shed 5 bases and J 4 bases; nucleotides not matched to a gene: 7.

This sequence joins TRBV7-2 and TRBJ2-1; 7 bases are a match to TRBD2. This CDR3 is 14 amino acids long. The V and J ends lost 7 bases and 10 bases, in that order; junction bases with no gene match: 13. Germline loops: CDR1 SGHTA, CDR2 FQGNSA. The CDR3 DNA is TGTGCCAGCACGCCGGGAGGAGCCTTTAGGGAGCAGTTCTTC. Translating gives CASTPGGAFREQFF.

As for this clone: This sample includes further DNA sequences coding for the same CDR3. This chain connects TRBV28 to TRBJ2-7, with 7 bases lining up with TRBD1. The CDR3 runs 15 residues. Germline V gene lookup returns CDR1 MDHEN and CDR2 SYDVKM. V lost 4 bases, J lost 2 bases, and 8 bases stayed unmatched. DNA of the CDR3: TGTGCCAGCAGTTCCCCCGGGACAGCTACCTACGAGCAGTACTTC. Protein sequence: CASSSPGTATYEQYF.

The rearrangement joins TRBV29-1 to TRBJ2-7; maybe TRBD1 (5 bases). This CDR3 contains 13 residues. CDR1 is SQVTM and CDR2 is ANQGSEA in the germline V gene. V lost 5 bases to trimming and J lost 2 bases, with 13 bases between them. CDR3 DNA: TGCAGCGTTCATGGGCAGGGCGCCTACGAGCAGTACTTC. It codes for CSVHGQGAYEQYF.

The J gene is TRBJ2-5, the V gene TRBV29-1; D call uncertain. Between the trimmed V and J ends, which lost 7 bases and 1 base, there was a span of 4 bases. Germline assignment: CDR1 SQVTM and CDR2 ANQGSEA. The CDR3 spans 10 residues. The CDR3 region has the DNA TGCAGCGCAGCCCAAGAGACCCAGTACTTC. Its translation is CSAAQETQYF.

V gene TRBV11-3 combines with J gene TRBJ2-5, with D hard to call. The ends were cut back, 3 bases at V and 5 bases at J, with 19 bases in the middle. This CDR3 is 16 amino acids long. Germline loops: CDR1 SGHNT, CDR2 YENEEA. The CDR3 nucleotides read TGTGCCAGCAGCTTCGGGTCAAGGTCCGGATTGGAGACCCAGTACTTC. Amino acid sequence: CASSFGSRSGLETQYF.

Only a few counts were recorded for this clone. The chain has TRBV5-1 and TRBJ2-3, with 7 bases aligning to TRBD1. The CDR3 is made up of 18 amino acids. V lost 3 bases to trimming and J lost 5 bases; unmatched junction nucleotides: 18. CDR1 is SGHRS and CDR2 is YFSETQ in the germline V gene. CDR3 nucleotides: TGCGCCAGCAGCTCGAAGAGACAGGGCGGTGTATCGATAGATACGCAGTATTTT. It is translated as CASSSKRQGGVSIDTQYF. Full variable domain (remainder filled in from reference TRBV5-1 and TRBJ2-3): KAGVTQTPRYLIKTRGQQVTLSCSPISGHRSVSWYQQTPGQGLQFLFEYFSETQRNKGNFPGRFSGRQFSNSRSEMNVSTLELGDSALYLCASSSKRQGGVSIDTQYFGPGTRLTVL.

V and J are TRBV28 and TRBJ1-4, with D uncertain. V dropped 6 bases and J dropped 0 bases, with 11 bases sitting between them. The CDR3 is made up of 15 amino acids. CDR1 MDHEN and CDR2 SYDVKM come from the germline V gene. Written as DNA, the CDR3 is TGTGCCAGCAGCTGGACGGTTTCAACTAATGAAAAACTGTTTTTT. Translation: CASSWTVSTNEKLFF.

V usage is TRBV15 and J usage is TRBJ2-1, with D unresolved. Germline-derived CDR1 and CDR2 are LNHNV and YYDKDF (reference sequence). The CDR3 sequence is 11 residues long. Trimming removed 0 bases from V and 15 bases from J, with 9 bases in between. In DNA, the CDR3 is TGTGCCACCAGCAGAGATCTAGAATGGTTCTTC. It is translated as CATSRDLEWFF.

The table lists this clone with a count of one. This chain links TRBV29-1 with TRBJ2-7; 9 positions agree with TRBD1. J was trimmed by 7 bases and V by 5 bases; bases with no gene match: 12. CDR3 length equals 14 residues. CDR1 is SQVTM and CDR2 is ANQGSEA in the germline V gene. CDR3 sequence reads: CSVTTGTGLWEQYF. CDR3 coding DNA: TGCAGCGTTACCACCGGGACAGGGTTGTGGGAGCAGTACTTC.

The rearrangement joins TRBV11-1 to TRBJ2-5; 10 nucleotides line up with TRBD2. CDR1 and CDR2 (germline): SGHAT, FQDESV (reference sequence). The CDR3 sequence is 16 residues long. V gave up 4 bases and J gave up 3 bases; unmatched junction bases: 8. CDR3 bases: TGTGCCAGCAGCTCAAGGACTAGCGGAGGGAAAGAGACCCAGTACTTC. As protein: CASSSRTSGGKETQYF.

The chain is built from TRBV27 and TRBJ2-7; possible D gene TRBD1, 6 bases. Per the germline V gene, CDR1 is MNHEY and CDR2 is SMNVEV (reference sequence). V lost 6 bases to trimming and J lost 0 bases, with 9 bases between them. The CDR3 length is 13 residues. CDR3 residues: CASRKGGSYEQYF. The CDR3 bases are TGTGCCAGCAGAAAAGGGGGCTCCTACGAGCAGTACTTC.

The CDR3 reads CSAGRGDGTEAFF. The CDR3 DNA follows: TGCAGCGCTGGACGGGGGGATGGCACTGAAGCTTTCTTT. The chain employs TRBV29-1 and TRBJ1-1, with D possibly being TRBD1 (5 bases). Trimming took 7 bases from V and 4 from J, leaving 16 bases between them. The germline V gene encodes CDR1 SQVTM and CDR2 ANQGSEA. This CDR3 has 13 residues.

The chain is built from TRBV15 and TRBJ2-6, with D uncertain. Germline lookup yields CDR1 LNHNV and CDR2 YYDKDF (reference sequence). This CDR3 has 17 amino acids. Trimming cost V 0 bases and J 4 bases, with 13 bases left between them. CDR3 in DNA: TGTGCCACCAGCAGAGATCGGAAGGGTTACGGGGCCAACGTCCTGACTTTC. Residues: CATSRDRKGYGANVLTF.

The CDR3 is CASSDRQGRNIQYF. CDR3 coding DNA: TGTGCCAGCAGTGACCGACAGGGTAGAAACATTCAGTACTTC. J is TRBJ2-4 and V is TRBV6-6; 7 bases align to TRBD1. The trim removed 5 bases at V and 6 bases at J, leaving 7 bases unmatched. The CDR3 consists of 14 residues. Germline CDR1 and CDR2: MNHNY and SVGAGI (reference sequence).

The V call is TRBV15, the J call TRBJ2-1, with 7 nucleotides matching TRBD2. V dropped 5 bases and J dropped 6; count of bases not matched to a gene: 10. Germline V gene data show CDR1 as LNHNV and CDR2 as YYDKDF (reference sequence). There are 15 residues in the CDR3. This CDR3 is CATSPRTSGGNEQFF. Here the CDR3 DNA reads TGTGCCACCAGCCCCAGGACTAGTGGTGGCAATGAGCAGTTCTTC.

J is TRBJ1-2 and V is TRBV5-1; tentatively, D is TRBD1 (6 bases). The CDR3 has 16 amino acids. Germline loops: CDR1 SGHRS, CDR2 YFSETQ. Trimming removed 4 bases from V and 7 bases from J, with 23 bases in between. The CDR3 here is CASSQTGQQRGAGYTF. The CDR3 DNA sequence: TGCGCCAGCAGCCAGACCGGACAGCAACGTGGGGCTGGCTACACCTTC. The full variable domain, rest sourced from reference TRBV5-1 and TRBJ1-2, is KAGVTQTPRYLIKTRGQQVTLSCSPISGHRSVSWYQQTPGQGLQFLFEYFSETQRNKGNFPGRFSGRQFSNSRSEMNVSTLELGDSALYLCASSQTGQQRGAGYTFGSGTRLTVV.

This chain links TRBV2 with TRBJ1-1; D perhaps matches TRBD1 (6 bases). There are 14 residues in the CDR3. From germline, CDR1 is SNHLY and CDR2 FYNNEI. V lost 5 bases, J lost 1 base, and 11 bases lay in between. This CDR3 is CASSQQGGNTEAFF. The CDR3 bases are TGTGCCAGCAGTCAACAGGGAGGGAACACTGAAGCTTTCTTT.

J is TRBJ2-1 and V is TRBV18; 8 nucleotides agree with TRBD2. CDR1 is KGHSH, CDR2 LQKENI, per germline. There are 13 residues in the CDR3. V was clipped by 3 bases and J by 13 bases; unmatched bases: 8. DNA for the CDR3: TGTGCCAGCTCACCGAACCCCGGGACTAGTCAGTTCTTC. This sequence encodes CASSPNPGTSQFF.